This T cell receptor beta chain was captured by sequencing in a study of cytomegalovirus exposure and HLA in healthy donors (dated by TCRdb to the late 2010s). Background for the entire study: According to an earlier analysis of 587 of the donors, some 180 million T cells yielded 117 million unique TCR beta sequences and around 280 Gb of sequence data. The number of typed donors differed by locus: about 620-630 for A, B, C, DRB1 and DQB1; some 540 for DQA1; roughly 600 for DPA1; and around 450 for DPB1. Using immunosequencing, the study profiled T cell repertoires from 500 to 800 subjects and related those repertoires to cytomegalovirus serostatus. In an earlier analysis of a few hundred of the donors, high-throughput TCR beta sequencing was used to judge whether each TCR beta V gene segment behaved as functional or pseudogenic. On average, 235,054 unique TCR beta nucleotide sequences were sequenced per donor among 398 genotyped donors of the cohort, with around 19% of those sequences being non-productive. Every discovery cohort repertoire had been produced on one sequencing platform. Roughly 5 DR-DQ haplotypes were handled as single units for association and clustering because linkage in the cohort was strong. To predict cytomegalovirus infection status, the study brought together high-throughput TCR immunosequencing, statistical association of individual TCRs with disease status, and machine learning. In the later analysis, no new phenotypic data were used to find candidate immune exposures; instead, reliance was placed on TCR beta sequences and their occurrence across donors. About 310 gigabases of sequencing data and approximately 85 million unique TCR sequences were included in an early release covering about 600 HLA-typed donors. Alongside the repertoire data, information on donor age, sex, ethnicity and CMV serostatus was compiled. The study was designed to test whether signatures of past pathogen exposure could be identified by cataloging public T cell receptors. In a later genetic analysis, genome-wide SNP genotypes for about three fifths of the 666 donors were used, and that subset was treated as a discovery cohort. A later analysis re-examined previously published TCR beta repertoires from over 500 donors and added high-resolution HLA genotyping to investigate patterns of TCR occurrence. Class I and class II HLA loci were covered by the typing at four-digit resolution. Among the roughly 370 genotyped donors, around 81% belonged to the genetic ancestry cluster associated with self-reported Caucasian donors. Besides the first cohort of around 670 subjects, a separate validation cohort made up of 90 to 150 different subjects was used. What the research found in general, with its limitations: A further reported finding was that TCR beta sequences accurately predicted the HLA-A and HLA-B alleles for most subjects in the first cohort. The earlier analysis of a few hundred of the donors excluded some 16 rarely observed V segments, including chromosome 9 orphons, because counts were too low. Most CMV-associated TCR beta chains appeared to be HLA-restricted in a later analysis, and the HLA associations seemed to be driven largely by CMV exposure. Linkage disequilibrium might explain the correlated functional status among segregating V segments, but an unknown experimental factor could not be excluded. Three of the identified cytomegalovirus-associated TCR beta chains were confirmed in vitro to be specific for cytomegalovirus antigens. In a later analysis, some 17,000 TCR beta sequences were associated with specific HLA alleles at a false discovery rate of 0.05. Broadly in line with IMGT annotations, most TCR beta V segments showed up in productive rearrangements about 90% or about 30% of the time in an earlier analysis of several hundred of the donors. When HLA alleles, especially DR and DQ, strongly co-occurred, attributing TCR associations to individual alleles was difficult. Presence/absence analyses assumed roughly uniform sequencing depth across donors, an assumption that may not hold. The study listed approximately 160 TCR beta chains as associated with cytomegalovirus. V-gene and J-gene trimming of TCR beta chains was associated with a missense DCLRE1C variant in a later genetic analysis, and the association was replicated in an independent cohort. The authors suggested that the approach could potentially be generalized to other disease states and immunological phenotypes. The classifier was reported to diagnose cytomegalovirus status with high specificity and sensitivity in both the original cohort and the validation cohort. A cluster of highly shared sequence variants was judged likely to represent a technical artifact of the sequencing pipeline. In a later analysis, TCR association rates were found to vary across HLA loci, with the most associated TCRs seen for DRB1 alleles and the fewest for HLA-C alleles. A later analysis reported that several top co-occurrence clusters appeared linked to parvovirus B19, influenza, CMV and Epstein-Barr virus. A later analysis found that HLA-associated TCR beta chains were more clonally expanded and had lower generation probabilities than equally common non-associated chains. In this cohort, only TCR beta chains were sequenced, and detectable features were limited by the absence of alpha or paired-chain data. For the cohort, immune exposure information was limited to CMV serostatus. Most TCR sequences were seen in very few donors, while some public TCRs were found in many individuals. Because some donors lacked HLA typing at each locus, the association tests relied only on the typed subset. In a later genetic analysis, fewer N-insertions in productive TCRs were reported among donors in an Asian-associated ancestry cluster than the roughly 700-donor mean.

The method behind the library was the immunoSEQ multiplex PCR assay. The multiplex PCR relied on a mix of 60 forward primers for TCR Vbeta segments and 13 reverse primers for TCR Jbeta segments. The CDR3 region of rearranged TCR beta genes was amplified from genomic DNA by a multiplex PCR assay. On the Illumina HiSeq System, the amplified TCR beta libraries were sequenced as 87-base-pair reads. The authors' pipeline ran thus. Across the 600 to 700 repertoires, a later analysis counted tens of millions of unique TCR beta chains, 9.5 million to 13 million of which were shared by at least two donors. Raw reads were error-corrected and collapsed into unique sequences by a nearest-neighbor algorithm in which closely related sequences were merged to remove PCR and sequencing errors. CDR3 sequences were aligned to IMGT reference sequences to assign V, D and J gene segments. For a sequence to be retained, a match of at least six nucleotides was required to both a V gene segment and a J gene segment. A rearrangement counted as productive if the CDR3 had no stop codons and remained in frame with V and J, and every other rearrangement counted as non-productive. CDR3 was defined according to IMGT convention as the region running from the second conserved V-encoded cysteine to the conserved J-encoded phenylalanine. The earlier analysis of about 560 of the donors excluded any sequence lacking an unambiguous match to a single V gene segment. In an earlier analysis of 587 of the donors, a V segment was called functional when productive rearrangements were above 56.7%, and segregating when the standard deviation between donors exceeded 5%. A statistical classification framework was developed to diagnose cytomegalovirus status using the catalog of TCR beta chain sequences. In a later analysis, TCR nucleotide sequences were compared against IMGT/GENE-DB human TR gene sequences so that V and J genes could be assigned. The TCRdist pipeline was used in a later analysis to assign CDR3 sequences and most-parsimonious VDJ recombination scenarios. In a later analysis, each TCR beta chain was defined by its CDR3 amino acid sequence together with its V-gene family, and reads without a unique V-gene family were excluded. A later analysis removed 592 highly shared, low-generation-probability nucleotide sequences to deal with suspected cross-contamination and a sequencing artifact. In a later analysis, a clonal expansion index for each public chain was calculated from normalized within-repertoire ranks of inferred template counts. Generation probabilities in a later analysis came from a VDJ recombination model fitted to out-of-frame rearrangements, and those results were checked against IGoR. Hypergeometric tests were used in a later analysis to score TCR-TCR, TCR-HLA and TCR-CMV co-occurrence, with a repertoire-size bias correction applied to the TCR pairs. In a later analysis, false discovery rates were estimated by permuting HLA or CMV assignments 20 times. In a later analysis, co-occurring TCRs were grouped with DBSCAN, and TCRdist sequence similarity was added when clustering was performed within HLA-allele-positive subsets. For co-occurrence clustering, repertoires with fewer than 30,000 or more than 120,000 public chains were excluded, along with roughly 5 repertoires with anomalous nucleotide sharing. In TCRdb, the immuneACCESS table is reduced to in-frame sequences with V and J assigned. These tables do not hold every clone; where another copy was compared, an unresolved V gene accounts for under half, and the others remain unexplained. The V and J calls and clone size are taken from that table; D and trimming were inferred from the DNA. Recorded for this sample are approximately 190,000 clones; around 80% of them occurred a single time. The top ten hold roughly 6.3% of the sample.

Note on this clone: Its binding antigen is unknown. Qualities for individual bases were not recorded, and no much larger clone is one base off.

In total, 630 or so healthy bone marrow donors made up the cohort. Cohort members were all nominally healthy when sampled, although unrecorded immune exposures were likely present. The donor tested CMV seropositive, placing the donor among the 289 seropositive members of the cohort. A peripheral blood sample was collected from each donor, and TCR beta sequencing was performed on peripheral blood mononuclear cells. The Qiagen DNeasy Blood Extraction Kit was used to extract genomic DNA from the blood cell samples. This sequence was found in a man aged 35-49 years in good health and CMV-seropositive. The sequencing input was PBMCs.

DNA sequence: TGTGCCAGTAGTAGTCGACTAGCGGGGGAAGAGACCCAGTACTTC. Translated, this gives CASSSRLAGEETQYF. The sequence joins TRBV19 to TRBJ2-5; 12 bases in between match TRBD2. CDR1 and CDR2, looked up from the germline V gene (reference sequence), are LNHDA and SQIVND. Ends trimmed: V by 4 bases, J by 3 bases; bases unmatched to a gene: 3. Taken from cysteine to phenylalanine, the CDR3 has 15 residues. The CDR3 DNA has 45 bases and is translated from base 1.